The clone carrying this TCR beta chain was counted once. These data originate in a study of Tregs in tolerant kidney transplant recipients. The CDR3 is 16 amino acids. Looked up from germline, CDR1 is SGDLS and CDR2 is YYNGEE. V lost 0 bases and J lost 3; bases outside the gene matches: 5. Profiling relied on immunoSEQ multiplex PCR, and the TCRdb table lists in-frame clones only, not all of them. The repertoire has around 78,000 clones, around 93% of them found once; the top ten carry 0.3% to 0.4%. Here the sequenced sample was Tregs from blood, taken before the transplant. This clonotype originated in a human donor who received a combined kidney and bone marrow transplant. The rearrangement uses TRBV9 and TRBJ2-4; 8 positions match TRBD2. Written as DNA, the CDR3 is TGTGCCAGCAGCGTAGCTGCGGGGGGAGGCAAAAACATTCAGTACTTC. It translates to CASSVAAGGGKNIQYF.